These 8 T cell receptor beta chains originate from one sample sequenced in a study of human T cells and chemical hapten exposure. Specified time point: pre-sensitization, week 0. Treatment here: therapeutic diphenylcyclopropenone sensitization with weekly scalp DPC. TCRdb analysed the RACE reads with MiXCR anew, one entry per CDR3 protein. The sample includes around 60,000 distinct CDR3 sequences, around 7% of them seen just once. Sequences were derived from whole blood, sampled in connection with sensitization to the hapten diphenylcyclopropenone (DPC). These receptors all come from a woman aged 30 to 39 with alopecia areata. Some clones in this sample may be carry-over from other donors' samples.

This clonotype has only a few counts. A much bigger clone sits one base away, suggesting this may be a read error. The rearrangement links TRBV20-1 to TRBJ2-5; 16 bases are a match to TRBD2. Germline CDR1 is DFQATT and CDR2 is SNEGSKA (reference sequence). Unmatched junction bases numbered 9, after V lost 4 bases and J lost 4 bases. This CDR3 contains 17 residues. CDR3 amino acids: CSATGTSGGAGGETQYF. The CDR3 nucleotides read TGCAGTGCTACCGGGACTAGCGGGGGGGCCGGAGGAGAGACCCAGTACTTC.

There are a few counts of this clonotype. The chain carries TRBV1 and TRBJ1-1; TRBD1, the table's D call, was not compared with the DNA. TRBV1 is assigned pseudogene status. The CDR3 covers 18 residues. CDR3 coding DNA: TGCACCAGCAGCCAAGAGGGCACAGGGGGTCATAGGAACACTGAAGCTTTCTTT. It yields the protein CTSSQEGTGGHRNTEAFF.

The rearrangement joins TRBV7-2 to TRBJ2-7; D is uncertain. The V and J ends lost 1 base and 3 bases respectively, with 13 bases between them. The germline CDR1 and CDR2 sequences are SGHTA and FQGNSA. CDR3 size: 15 residues. The CDR3 DNA follows: TGTGCCAGCAGCTTAGTACCCACAGTGGACTACGAGCAGTACTTC. Translated, it gives CASSLVPTVDYEQYF.

CDR3 sequence reads: CASSSETRGNTEAFF. As DNA, the CDR3 is TGCGCCAGCAGCTCCGAAACGAGGGGGAACACTGAAGCTTTCTTT. The genes are TRBV5-1 and TRBJ1-1; a possible D gene is TRBD1 (5 bases). V shed 3 bases and J shed 1 base, with 13 bases lying between them. The germline V gene has CDR1 SGHRS and CDR2 YFSETQ. This CDR3 is 15 amino acids long.

This clonotype was counted ten times or more. This sequence joins TRBV7-2 and TRBJ2-7; perhaps TRBD2 as D (6 bases). The germline CDR1 and CDR2 sequences are SGHTA and FQGNSA. CDR3 length equals 14 residues. The V gene lost 4 bases and the J gene lost 5 bases, with 15 bases spanning the gap. CDR3 loop: CASSSGTHGHEQYF. DNA for the CDR3: TGTGCCAGCAGCTCCGGGACTCATGGCCACGAGCAGTACTTC.

This clonotype was detected ten times or more. The chain combines TRBV2 with TRBJ2-1; 14 bases are shared with TRBD2. V lost 5 bases to trimming and J lost 10 bases; unmatched junction nucleotides: 7. Per germline, CDR1 SNHLY and CDR2 FYNNEI. The CDR3 extends over 15 amino acids. For the CDR3, the DNA is TGTGCCAGCAGTAAGACTAGCGGGGGGGCCGAGGAGCAGTTCTTC. Its translation: CASSKTSGGAEEQFF.

This clonotype was detected many times. This sequence joins TRBV5-1 and TRBJ1-1; TRBD1 matches 7 bases. Germline-derived CDR1 and CDR2 are SGHRS and YFSETQ. The V gene end was trimmed by 4 bases and the J gene end by 3 bases; junction bases not matched to a gene: 6. This CDR3 contains 14 residues. DNA of the CDR3: TGCGCCAGCAGCCTAGACAGGGCATACACTGAAGCTTTCTTT. It encodes CASSLDRAYTEAFF.

This clonotype occurred many times. The V call is TRBV29-1, the J call TRBJ2-1, with 9 bases aligning to TRBD1. Trimming at V came to 6 bases and at J to 7 bases, leaving 16 bases not matched to a gene. The CDR3 is made up of 16 amino acids. Germline CDR1 and CDR2: SQVTM and ANQGSEA. The CDR3 region is CSVLRPGQGSTNEQFF. The DNA for the CDR3 is TGCAGCGTCCTAAGGCCCGGACAGGGGTCAACGAATGAGCAGTTCTTC.